This T cell receptor (beta chain) was profiled in a study of early stage breast cancer tumors. A word on this clone: Its antigen is currently unknown.

Clones were read by immunoSEQ multiplex PCR, and TCRdb kept only the in-frame ones, dropping some. The repertoire holds more than 65,000 clones, less than 90% seen once, with approximately 4.5% in the top ten. Germline V gives CDR1 GTSNPN, CDR2 SVGIG (reference sequence). This CDR3 has 13 amino acids. V shed 8 bases, J shed 7 bases, and the junction held 11 bases outside the gene matches. Overall study results and limits: Bulk DNA sequencing of unsorted cells missed chain pairing and markers. Enriched TCRB sequences shared across patients were mostly commonly generated sequences. In most of the 16 patients, blood comparison separated tumor from normal breast.

Sequencing was performed on blood. The chain combines TRBV30 with TRBJ2-7; 10 bases are shared with TRBD1. The receptor was isolated from a person in their 40s with breast cancer. The CDR3 nucleotides are TGTGCCACCCAGGGACAGGGGATTGGGGAGCAGTACTTC. Translating it yields CATQGQGIGEQYF.